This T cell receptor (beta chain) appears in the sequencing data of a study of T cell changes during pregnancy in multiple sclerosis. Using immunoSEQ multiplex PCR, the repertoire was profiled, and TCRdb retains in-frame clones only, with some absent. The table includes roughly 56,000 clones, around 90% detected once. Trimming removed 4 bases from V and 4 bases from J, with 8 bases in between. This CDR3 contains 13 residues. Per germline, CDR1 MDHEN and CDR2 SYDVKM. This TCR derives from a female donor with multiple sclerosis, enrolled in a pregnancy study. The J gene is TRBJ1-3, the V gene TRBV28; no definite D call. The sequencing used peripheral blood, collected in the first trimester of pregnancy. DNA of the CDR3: TGTGCCAGCAGTTCCGACACCGGAAACACCATATATTTT. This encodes CASSSDTGNTIYF.